These 14 T cell receptor beta chains were all obtained from the same sample, sequenced in a study of blood T cell repertoires in COVID-19. The method was immunoSEQ multiplex PCR; TCRdb's version includes in-frame clones alone and lacks a portion of them. Of fewer than 250,000 clones in the sample, 80% to 90% were seen once. What was sequenced was peripheral blood. These receptor sequences come from a woman between 35 and 50 years old with active or convalescent COVID-19.

The V call is TRBV4-1, the J call TRBJ2-2, with D tentatively TRBD2 (5 bases). CDR3 length equals 15 residues. CDR1 and CDR2 from the germline V gene are MGHRA and YSYEKL. V dropped 4 bases and J dropped 0 bases, with 9 bases sitting between them. CDR3 nucleotides: TGCGCCAGCAGCCGAGGCGGGTCGAACACCGGGGAGCTGTTTTTT. Translating it yields CASSRGGSNTGELFF.

The V call is TRBV5-1, the J call TRBJ1-1; D is unclear. The CDR3 sequence is 12 residues long. V was pared by 9 bases and J by 3 bases, with 12 bases between. Per the germline V gene, CDR1 is SGHRS and CDR2 is YFSETQ. The CDR3 loop is CATGETDTEAFF. DNA of the CDR3: TGCGCCACCGGGGAGACGGACACTGAAGCTTTCTTT.

The chain links TRBV6-5 to TRBJ2-7, with D possibly TRBD2 on 5 matching bases. Germline assignment: CDR1 MNHEY and CDR2 SVGAGI. This CDR3 spans 15 amino acids. V dropped 2 bases and J dropped 2 bases, with 13 bases sitting between them. CDR3 amino acids: CASSYGETGTYEQYF. The CDR3 nucleotides read TGTGCCAGCAGTTACGGGGAGACTGGGACCTACGAGCAGTACTTC.

The chain combines TRBV27 with TRBJ2-1, with 9 nucleotides matching TRBD1. CDR1 is MNHEY and CDR2 is SMNVEV in the germline V gene (reference sequence). V shed 5 bases and J 9 bases; nucleotides not matched to a gene: 8. This CDR3 has 14 amino acids. DNA of the CDR3: TGTGCCAGCAGTACCGGGACAGGGTTTGCTGAGCAGTTCTTC. Translated: CASSTGTGFAEQFF.

V and J are TRBV7-9 and TRBJ1-6; no firm D call. Trimming took off 5 bases at V and 11 bases at J, with 7 bases between the two ends. Germline V CDR1 and CDR2: SEHNR, FQNEAQ (reference sequence). The CDR3 consists of 11 residues. The CDR3 is CASSGETPLHF. For the CDR3, the DNA is TGTGCCAGCAGCGGGGAGACACCCCTCCACTTT.

The chain employs TRBV29-1 and TRBJ1-3; D may be TRBD1 (5 bases). Trimming took off 7 bases at V and 7 bases at J, with 20 bases between the two ends. The CDR3 covers 14 residues. Germline CDR1 reads SQVTM; CDR2 reads ANQGSEA. CDR3 nucleotide sequence: TGCAGCGCGGTGGACGGGGGGTTATGGAACACCATATATTTT. It is translated as CSAVDGGLWNTIYF.

The V gene is TRBV28, the J gene TRBJ2-2; 10 positions match TRBD1. Germline-derived CDR1 and CDR2 are MDHEN and SYDVKM. With V trimmed by 7 bases and J by 4 bases, 9 bases remained unmatched. There are 16 residues in the CDR3. The CDR3 reads CASTLVGTGVTGELFF. The DNA for the CDR3 is TGTGCCAGCACCCTGGTCGGGACAGGGGTCACCGGGGAGCTGTTTTTT. Full variable domain (remainder filled in from reference TRBV28 and TRBJ2-2): DVKVTQSSRYLVKRTGEKVFLECVQDMDHENMFWYRQDPGLGLRLIYFSYDVKMKEKGDIPEGYSVSREKKERFSLILESASTNQTSMYLCASTLVGTGVTGELFFGEGSRLTVL.

V and J are TRBV11-3 and TRBJ1-1; 9 bases fit TRBD1. The germline gives CDR1 SGHNT, CDR2 YENEEA. The CDR3 spans 13 residues. J lost 11 bases, V lost 7 bases, and 11 bases had no gene match. The CDR3 DNA reads as TGTGCCAGCAACGGACTAGGACAGGGGTGGGCTTTCTTT. It is translated as CASNGLGQGWAFF.

This chain joins TRBV7-2 and TRBJ1-4; D is undetermined. The CDR3 totals 15 residues. The germline V gene has CDR1 SGHTA and CDR2 FQGNSA. V lost 5 bases and J lost 3, with 13 bases in between. DNA of the CDR3: TGTGCCAGCAGCCTATATAAGCGACCTAATGAAAAACTGTTTTTT. Translating gives CASSLYKRPNEKLFF. The full variable domain, with the rest looked up from reference TRBV7-2 and TRBJ1-4, is GAGVSQSPSNKVTEKGKDVELRCDPISGHTALYWYRQSLGQGLEFLIYFQGNSAPDKSGLPSDRFSAERTGGSVSTLTIQRTQQEDSAVYLCASSLYKRPNEKLFFGSGTQLSVL.

The DNA for the CDR3 is TGTGCCAGCTCACCGGGACAGAACCAAGAGACCCAGTACTTC. Amino acid sequence: CASSPGQNQETQYF. The chain carries TRBV18 and TRBJ2-5, with 7 positions matching TRBD1. This CDR3 contains 14 residues. The V segment lost 3 bases and the J segment 0 bases; nucleotides outside the gene matches: 1. The germline V gene encodes CDR1 KGHSH and CDR2 LQKENI. The entire variable domain, with the rest obtained from reference TRBV18 and TRBJ2-5, is as follows: NAGVMQNPRHLVRRRGQEARLRCSPMKGHSHVYWYRQLPEEGLKFMVYLQKENIIDESGMPKERFSAEFPKEGPSILRIQQVVRGDSAAYFCASSPGQNQETQYFGPGTRLLVL.

This chain connects TRBV6-5 to TRBJ2-1, with 10 bases matching TRBD2. CDR3 length equals 15 residues. After removal of 2 bases from V and 8 bases from J, the junction contained 6 bases not matched to a gene. In germline, CDR1 is MNHEY, CDR2 SVGAGI. The CDR3 loop is CASSYRAGGSDEQFF. CDR3 DNA sequence: TGTGCCAGCAGTTACCGAGCGGGAGGGTCGGATGAGCAGTTCTTC.

This chain uses TRBV15 with TRBJ2-3; 10 bases are shared with TRBD2. Germline CDR1 and CDR2: LNHNV and YYDKDF (reference sequence). Losses at the gene ends were 10 bases for V and 6 bases for J; bases not matched to a gene: 10. This CDR3 region has 14 residues. The CDR3 nucleotides are TGTGCCAGCCCTTCTAGCGGGAGCCATGATACGCAGTATTTT. It encodes CASPSSGSHDTQYF.

The chain combines TRBV15 with TRBJ2-1; 7 bases fit TRBD1. CDR1 is LNHNV, CDR2 YYDKDF, per germline (reference sequence). There are 15 residues in the CDR3. J was trimmed by 7 bases and V by 8 bases; bases with no gene match: 14. CDR3 sequence (DNA): TGTGCCACCGTTAAGGCCGGGACAGCTAAGAATGAGCAGTTCTTC. Translated, it gives CATVKAGTAKNEQFF.

The CDR3 protein is CASSPITTENQPQHF. The DNA for the CDR3 is TGTGCCAGCTCACCAATTACAACAGAGAATCAGCCCCAGCATTTT. The chain has TRBV18 and TRBJ1-5; D gene ambiguous. The CDR3 contains 15 residues. Germline CDR1 reads KGHSH; CDR2 reads LQKENI. V shed 2 bases and J shed 4 bases, with 12 bases lying between them.